This T cell receptor beta chain stems from a study of shared clonotypes between healthy human individuals. Authors' data handling: There were no quality scores in the junction-only immunoSEQ sequences, so filtering differed. Repertoires were generated with immunoSEQ multiplex PCR, while TCRdb's copy carries only in-frame clones and drops some. That table gives V, J and clone size, and the DNA gave D and trimming. The sample has around 560,000 clones; approximately 95% are singletons. The CDR3 totals 16 residues. Unmatched junction bases numbered 16, after V lost 5 bases and J lost 6 bases. Germline V gene lookup returns CDR1 SEHNR and CDR2 FQNEAQ (reference sequence). The naive CD8 subset, CD45RO-negative cells positively selected for CCR7, excluded terminally differentiated effector memory CD45RA+ cells.

Sequenced sample: naive CD8+ T cells sorted from blood. The sequence was obtained from a woman in her thirties in good health. The V and J genes are TRBV7-9 and TRBJ2-7; the match to TRBD2 covers 7 bases. This chain's CDR3 is CASSPPFSGEGLEQYF. DNA for the CDR3: TGTGCCAGCAGCCCCCCGTTTTCGGGGGAGGGCCTCGAGCAGTACTTC.